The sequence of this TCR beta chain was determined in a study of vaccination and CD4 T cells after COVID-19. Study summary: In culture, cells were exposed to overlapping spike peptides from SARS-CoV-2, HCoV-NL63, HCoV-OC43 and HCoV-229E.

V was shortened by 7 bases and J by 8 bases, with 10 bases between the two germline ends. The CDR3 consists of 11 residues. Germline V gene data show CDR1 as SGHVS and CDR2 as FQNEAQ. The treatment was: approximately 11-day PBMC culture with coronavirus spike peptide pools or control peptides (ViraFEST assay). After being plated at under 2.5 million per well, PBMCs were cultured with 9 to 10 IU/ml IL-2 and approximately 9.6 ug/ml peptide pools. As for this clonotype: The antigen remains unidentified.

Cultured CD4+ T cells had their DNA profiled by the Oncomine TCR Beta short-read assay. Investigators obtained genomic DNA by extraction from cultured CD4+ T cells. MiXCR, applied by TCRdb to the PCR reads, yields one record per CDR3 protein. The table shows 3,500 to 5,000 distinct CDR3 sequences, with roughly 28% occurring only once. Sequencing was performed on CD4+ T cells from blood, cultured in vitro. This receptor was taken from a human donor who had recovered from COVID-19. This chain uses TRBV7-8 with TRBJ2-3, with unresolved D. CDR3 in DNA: TGTGCCAGCACCTTTAGCAGTACGCAGTATTTT. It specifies CASTFSSTQYF.